This TCR beta chain comes out of a study of CD8+CD57+ T cells in acquired aplastic anemia. Ten or more counts support this clonotype. As yet, its antigen is unknown. The CDR3 contains 15 residues. The germline CDR1 and CDR2 sequences are SGHRS and YFSETQ. The junction had 3 bases not matched to a gene; V was cut back by 0 bases and J by 4 bases. Study-wide findings and caveats: Patient and control CD8+ Simpson's diversity was not significantly different.

TCR beta VDJ combinations and CDR3 sequences were profiled from genomic DNA. TCRdb re-called the reads with MiXCR, one entry per CDR3 protein. The repertoire includes more than 150,000 distinct CDR3 sequences, about 47% of them detected once, and about 2.9% sits in the top ten. Source material: sorted CD4+, CD8+, or CD8+CD57+ T cells (not recorded which) from PBMCs. The V call is TRBV5-1, the J call TRBJ2-5, with 10 bases identical to TRBD1. This TCR was recovered from a human donor in good health. CDR3 DNA sequence: TGCGCCAGCAGCTTGGAGGGACAGGGGCGAGAGACCCAGTACTTC. Amino acids: CASSLEGQGRETQYF.